This T cell receptor (beta chain) originates from a study of T-cell reconstitution after alpha-beta-depleted transplantation in children. Study results and limitations: It was reported that alpha-beta T cells came from several hundred expanded graft clones (about two months after transplant).

Of note for this clonotype: Its cognate antigen is unknown.

The library targeted TCRbeta and was prepared with unique molecular identifiers. In TCRdb, the PCR reads were re-called with MiXCR into one record per CDR3 protein. The sample shows 500,000 to 750,000 distinct CDR3 sequences, 10% to 15% of them seen only once. This specimen consisted of PBMCs, mostly from graft donor cells, obtained 360 days after TCRalphabeta/CD19-depleted stem cell transplant. The origin of this receptor is a male patient aged 10-17 years who had a stem cell transplant for acute myeloid leukemia, so the T cells may come from the graft donor.

CDR3 in DNA: TGTGCCAGCAGCTTAACGTCAACGGGAGTACCGGCCGCCGGGGAGCTGTTTTTT. Its protein product is CASSLTSTGVPAAGELFF. The rearrangement joins TRBV7-3 to TRBJ2-2, with D possibly TRBD2 on 6 matching bases. Trimming stripped 0 bases from V and 6 bases from J, with 20 bases between. CDR1 SGHTA and CDR2 FQGTGA come from the germline V gene. This CDR3 has 18 amino acids.